The T cell receptor (beta chain) described here comes from a study of blood T cells in healthy people across ages. In the study overall: Template-switching capture recovered about one barcoded beta molecule per two T cells.

This clonotype was counted only a few times. Its antigen is not identified. Combining a sample-barcoded 5' primer with a J-beta primer mix, a second PCR ran for 7 to 11 cycles. MiXCR, run by TCRdb on the 5' RACE reads, gives a single entry per CDR3 protein. Of approximately 880,000 distinct CDR3 sequences in the sample, 40% to 60% were seen once. Healthy Caucasian individuals from Russia aged about 6 to 100 were enrolled as donors. The authors drew about 9.5 milliliters of peripheral blood from each donor. Study outcomes and limitations: Greater diversity and more naive CD4+ cells were seen in long-lived donors than in aged donors.

This receptor was obtained from a man between 25 and 39 years old in good health. Sequences were obtained from blood.

CDR3: CASSPQGAGRDTQYF. The DNA of the CDR3 is TGTGCCAGCAGCCCCCAGGGGGCCGGGAGAGATACGCAGTATTTT. J is TRBJ2-3 and V is TRBV11-1; 8 bases are shared with TRBD1. Germline values: CDR1 SGHAT, CDR2 FQDESV (reference sequence). Unmatched junction bases numbered 9, after V lost 5 bases and J lost 5 bases. The CDR3 is 15 residues long.